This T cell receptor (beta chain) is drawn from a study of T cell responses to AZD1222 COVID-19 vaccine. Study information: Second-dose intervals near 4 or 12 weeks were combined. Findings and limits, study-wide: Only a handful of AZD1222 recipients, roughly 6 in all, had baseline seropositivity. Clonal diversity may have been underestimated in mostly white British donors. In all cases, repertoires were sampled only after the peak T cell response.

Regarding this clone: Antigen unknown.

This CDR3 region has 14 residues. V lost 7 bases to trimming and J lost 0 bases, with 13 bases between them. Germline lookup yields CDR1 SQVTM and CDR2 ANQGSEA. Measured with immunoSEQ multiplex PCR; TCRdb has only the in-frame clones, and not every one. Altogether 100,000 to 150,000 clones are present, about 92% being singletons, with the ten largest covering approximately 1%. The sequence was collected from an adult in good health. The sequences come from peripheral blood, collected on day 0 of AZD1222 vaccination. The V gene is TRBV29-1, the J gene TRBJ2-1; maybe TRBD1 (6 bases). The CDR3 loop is CSARTQGSYNEQFF. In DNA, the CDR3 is TGCAGCGCACGCACACAGGGCTCCTACAATGAGCAGTTCTTC.